The clone carrying this T cell receptor beta chain was counted ten times or more. Its antigen is as yet unknown. Time point given: patch test 2, 6 weeks after DPC sensitization. Treatment meaning: therapeutic diphenylcyclopropenone sensitization with weekly scalp DPC. The source of the sample is a study of human T cells and chemical hapten exposure. Study-level points and caveats: Donors' alopecia may make their immune response differ from healthy people's.

The CDR3 contains 13 residues. Trimming took off 2 bases at V and 8 bases at J, with 12 bases between the two ends. From germline, CDR1 is MNHEY and CDR2 SVGAGI. Individual cDNA molecules had unique molecular identifiers attached to them by the library. TCRdb processed the RACE reads anew with MiXCR; each CDR3 protein has one entry. The data show tens of thousands of distinct CDR3 sequences, about a tenth seen once. The chain combines TRBV6-5 with TRBJ1-2, with D possibly TRBD1 on 5 matching bases. The source is a woman aged 45 to 65 with alopecia areata. Some clones in this sample may be carry-over from other donors' samples. The sequencing here drew on whole blood, taken in connection with sensitization to the hapten diphenylcyclopropenone (DPC). CDR3 nucleotide sequence: TGTGCCAGCAGTTACGTGGGAGGGGTCGGCTACACCTTC. Amino acids: CASSYVGGVGYTF.